The TCR beta chain described here comes from a study of monozygotic twins with inflammatory bowel disease. Study results and caveats: No difference in repertoire similarity was seen between concordant and discordant twins, possibly because power was limited.

With regard to this clonotype: Its antigen is unidentified.

UMIs were attached via template switching, each with a 6-nucleotide sample barcode. TCRdb reprocessed the 5' RACE reads and stores each CDR3 protein as one record, lacking DNA. The table lists under 350,000 distinct CDR3 sequences. For every donor, one blood sample of less than 3 ml was drawn. Per the germline V gene, CDR1 is SGHTA and CDR2 is FQGTGA. This CDR3 is built from 14 residues. Sequencing was performed on blood. V and J are TRBV7-3 and TRBJ1-2; the TRBD1 assignment by TCRdb is unverifiable without DNA. This TCR derives from a human donor with ulcerative colitis or Crohn's disease, or a healthy co-twin of an affected twin (not recorded which). The CDR3 loop reads CASSLEGTGAGYTF. The complete variable domain, with remaining parts taken from reference TRBV7-3 and TRBJ1-2, reads GAGVSQTPSNKVTEKGKYVELRCDPISGHTALYWYRQSLGQGPEFLIYFQGTGAADDSGLPNDRFFAVRPEGSVSTLKIQRTERGDSAVYLCASSLEGTGAGYTFGSGTRLTVV.